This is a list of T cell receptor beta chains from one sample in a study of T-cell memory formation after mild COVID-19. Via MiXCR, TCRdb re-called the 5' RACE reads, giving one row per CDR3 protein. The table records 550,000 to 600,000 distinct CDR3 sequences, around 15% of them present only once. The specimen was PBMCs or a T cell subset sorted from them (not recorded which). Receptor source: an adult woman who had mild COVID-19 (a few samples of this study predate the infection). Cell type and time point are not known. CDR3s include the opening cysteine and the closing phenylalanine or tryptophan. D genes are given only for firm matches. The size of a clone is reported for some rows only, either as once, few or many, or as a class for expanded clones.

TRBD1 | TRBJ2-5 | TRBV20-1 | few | TGCAGTGCCAGGACAGGGGGCGGCGAGACCCAGTACTTC | CSARTGGGETQYF
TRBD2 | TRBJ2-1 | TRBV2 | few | TGTGCCAGCGGATTAAGAAGACTAGCGGGAGGTCTAAATGAGCAGTTCTTC | CASGLRRLAGGLNEQFF
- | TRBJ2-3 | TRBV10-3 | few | TGTGCCATCAGTGAGGGGCCGGGCCTGGGAGGTACAGATACGCAGTATTTT | CAISEGPGLGGTDTQYF
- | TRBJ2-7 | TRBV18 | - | TGTGCCAGCTCACAAAACCGGGACAACGAGCAGTACTTC | CASSQNRDNEQYF
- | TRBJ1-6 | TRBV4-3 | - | TGCGCCAGCAGCCAGGAGCCTCCGGGACTGACTAATTCACCCCTCCACTTT | CASSQEPPGLTNSPLHF
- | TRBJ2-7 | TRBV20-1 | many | TGCAGTGCTAGAGATACCAAAGAATACTACGAGCAGTACTTC | CSARDTKEYYEQYF
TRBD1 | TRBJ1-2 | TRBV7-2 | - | TGTGCCAGCAGCGACAGGGGGCAAGGAGGCTACACCTTC | CASSDRGQGGYTF
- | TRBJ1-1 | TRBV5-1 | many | TGCGCCAGCAGCTTGTATCAGGGAGAGGCCACTGAAGCTTTCTTT | CASSLYQGEATEAFF
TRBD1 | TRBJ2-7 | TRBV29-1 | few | TGCAGCGTGGGACAGGGGGCAAGGGGAGCGACCTACGAGCAGTACTTC | CSVGQGARGATYEQYF
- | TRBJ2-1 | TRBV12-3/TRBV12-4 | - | TGTGCCAGCAGTTTATGGGGGGAGTCATACAATGAGCAGTTCTTC | CASSLWGESYNEQFF
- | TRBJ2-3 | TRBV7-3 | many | TGTGCCAGCAGCCCTATCCTAGCTGCTAGCACAGATACGCAGTATTTT | CASSPILAASTDTQYF
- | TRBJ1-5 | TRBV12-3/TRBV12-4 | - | TGTGCCAGCAGTACGGACAAAACCAAGGGTTATAGCAATCAGCCCCAGCATTTT | CASSTDKTKGYSNQPQHF
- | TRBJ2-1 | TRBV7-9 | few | TGTGCCAGCAGTCCGGAGGGGTACAATGAGCAGTTCTTC | CASSPEGYNEQFF
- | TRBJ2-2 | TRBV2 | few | TGTGCCAGCATGGCAGGGATGGCCCCCGGGGAGCTGTTTTTT | CASMAGMAPGELFF
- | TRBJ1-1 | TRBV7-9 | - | TGTGCCAGCAGCTTAGTCGGGGGGGCTGAAGCTTTCTTT | CASSLVGGAEAFF
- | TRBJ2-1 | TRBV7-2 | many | TGTGCCAGCAGCTACCGGCGCGGGGGCGAGCAGTTCTTC | CASSYRRGGEQFF
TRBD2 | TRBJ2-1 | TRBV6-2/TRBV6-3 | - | TGTGCCAGCAGCACCACGGGAGGGGCGACCTACCTATACAATGAGCAGTTCTTC | CASSTTGGATYLYNEQFF
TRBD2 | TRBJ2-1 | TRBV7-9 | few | TGTGCCAGCAGCGATTACAGCCCGGGACTAGCGGGATCCTACAATGAGCAGTTCTTC | CASSDYSPGLAGSYNEQFF
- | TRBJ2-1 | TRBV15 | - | TGTGCCACCGTTTGGAGCGGGTCCTACAATGAGCAGTTCTTC | CATVWSGSYNEQFF
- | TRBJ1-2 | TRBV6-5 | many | TGTGCCAGCGGGGGGGACGAGCGGATCTATGGCTACACCTTC | CASGGDERIYGYTF
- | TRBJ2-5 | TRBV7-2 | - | TGTGCCAGCAGTCAGGGACGAGATGGAGAGACCCAGTACTTC | CASSQGRDGETQYF
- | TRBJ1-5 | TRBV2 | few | TGTGCCAGCAGAGAGGACGGATTCTCAAATCAGCCCCAGCATTTT | CASREDGFSNQPQHF
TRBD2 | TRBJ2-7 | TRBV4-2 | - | TGTGCCAGCAGCCAGACCGGGACTAGCGCCTACGAGCAGTACTTC | CASSQTGTSAYEQYF
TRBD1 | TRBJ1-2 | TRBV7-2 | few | TGTGCCAGCAGCCCCCGGGACAGTGGCTACACCTTC | CASSPRDSGYTF
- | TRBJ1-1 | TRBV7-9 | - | TGTGCCAGCAGCTTAGTTCCCGCTAGCTCCGGGATGGGAACTGAAGCTTTCTTT | CASSLVPASSGMGTEAFF
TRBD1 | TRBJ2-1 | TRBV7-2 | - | TGTGCCAGCAGCTTAGAGGTGCGACAGGGAAATGAGCAGTTCTTC | CASSLEVRQGNEQFF
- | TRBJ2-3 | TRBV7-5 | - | TGTATCTCGGGGACTCGGTGTGGGTTCACAGATACGCAGTATTTT | CISGTRCGFTDTQYF
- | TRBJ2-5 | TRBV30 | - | TGTGCCTGGAGTACCGGGACACGCGAGACCCAGTACTTC | CAWSTGTRETQYF
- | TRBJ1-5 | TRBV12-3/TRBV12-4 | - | TGTGCCAGCAGTTTAGACCCGTGGGGCAATCAGCCCCAGCATTTT | CASSLDPWGNQPQHF
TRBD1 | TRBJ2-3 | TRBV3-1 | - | TGTGCCAGCAGCCACAGGGGGCGAGTCACAGATACGCAGTATTTT | CASSHRGRVTDTQYF
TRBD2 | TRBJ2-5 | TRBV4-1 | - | TGCGCCAGCAGCCAAGATCGTCTAGCGGGGGGCCAAGAGACCCAGTACTTC | CASSQDRLAGGQETQYF
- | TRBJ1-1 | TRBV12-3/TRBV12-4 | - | TGTGCCAGCAGTTTAATCAGTGAAGCTTTCTTT | CASSLISEAFF
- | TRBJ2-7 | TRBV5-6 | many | TGTGCCAGCAGCTCCGGCGGGTTCTCCTACGAGCAGTACTTC | CASSSGGFSYEQYF
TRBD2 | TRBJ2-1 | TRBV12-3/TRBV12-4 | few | TGTGCCAGCAGTTATAGCGGGGGGCGTTACAATGAGCAGTTCTTC | CASSYSGGRYNEQFF
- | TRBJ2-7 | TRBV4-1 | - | TGCGCCAGCAGCCAATATGAAGGCTACGAGCAGTACTTC | CASSQYEGYEQYF
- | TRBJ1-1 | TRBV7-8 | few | TGTGCCAGCAGCCTTAGGCGGGTCTCCGGCACTGAAGCTTTCTTT | CASSLRRVSGTEAFF
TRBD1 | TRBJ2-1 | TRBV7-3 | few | TGTGCCAGCAGCTCTCCGGGACAGGTAGCCTACAATGAGCAGTTCTTC | CASSSPGQVAYNEQFF
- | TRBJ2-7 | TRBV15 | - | TGTGCCACCAGCAGCCTGATCCACGAGCAGTACTTC | CATSSLIHEQYF
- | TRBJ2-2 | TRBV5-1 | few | TGCGCCAGCAGCTCAACAGATGGTGGCGGGGAGCTGTTTTTT | CASSSTDGGGELFF
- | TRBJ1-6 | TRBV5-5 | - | TGTGCCAGCAGCTGGAGACTTTTCGGGGGATCACCCCTCCACTTT | CASSWRLFGGSPLHF
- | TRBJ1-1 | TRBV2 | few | TGTGCCAGCAGTGAATGGCGGGACAAGGACACTGAAGCTTTCTTT | CASSEWRDKDTEAFF
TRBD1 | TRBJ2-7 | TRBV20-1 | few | TGCAGTGCTAGAGGGGTGAAACGACAGGGGATCTCCTACGAGCAGTACTTC | CSARGVKRQGISYEQYF
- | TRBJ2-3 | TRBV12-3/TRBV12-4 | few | TGTGCCAGCAGTTCCCGCTTGGATACGCAGTATTTT | CASSSRLDTQYF
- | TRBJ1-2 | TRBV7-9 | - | TGTGCCAGCAGCCCGGCCGGGACCTTGGCTAACTATGGCTACACCTTC | CASSPAGTLANYGYTF
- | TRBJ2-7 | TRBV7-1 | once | TGTGCCAGCAGCATTCAGCGGGCCCCGGCAGTCTACGAGCAGTACTTC | CASSIQRAPAVYEQYF
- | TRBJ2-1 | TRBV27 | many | TGTGCCAGCAGTTTAGAGAAGTGGGGCCATTTCTTC | CASSLEKWGHFF
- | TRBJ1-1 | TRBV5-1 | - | TGCGCCAGCAGTGGTTTTCTGAACACTGAAGCTTTCTTT | CASSGFLNTEAFF
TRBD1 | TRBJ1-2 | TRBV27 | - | TGTGCCAGCAGTTTATCGCGGACAGGGGTGGATGGCTACACCTTC | CASSLSRTGVDGYTF
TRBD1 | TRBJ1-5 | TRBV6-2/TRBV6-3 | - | TGTGCCAGCAGCGATGGACAGGGCTACAATCAGCCCCAGCATTTT | CASSDGQGYNQPQHF
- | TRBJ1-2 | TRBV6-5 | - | TGTGCCAGCAGTAGGGACGGTGGCTACACCTTC | CASSRDGGYTF
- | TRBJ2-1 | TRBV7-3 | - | TGTGCCAGCAGCCCCTGGTCGGGGGCGAACTCGGGGCAGTTCTTC | CASSPWSGANSGQFF
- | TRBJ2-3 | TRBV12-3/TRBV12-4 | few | TGTGCCAGCAGCTTCACAGGGGGGGCTAGCACAGATACGCAGTATTTT | CASSFTGGASTDTQYF
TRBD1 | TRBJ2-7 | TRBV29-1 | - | TGCAGCGTTGAGGCTCCCCGGACAGGGGGTGTTCGCTCCTACGAGCAGTACTTC | CSVEAPRTGGVRSYEQYF
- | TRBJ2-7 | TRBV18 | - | TGTGCCAGCTCACCACTCGGACAGCCCGGGGAGCAGTACTTC | CASSPLGQPGEQYF
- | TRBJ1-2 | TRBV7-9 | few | TGTGCCAGCAGCTTACCCCGGACAGACTACTATGGCTACACCTTC | CASSLPRTDYYGYTF
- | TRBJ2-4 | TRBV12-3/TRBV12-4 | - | TGTGCCAGCAAGTTTACGCAAAACCTAGCCAAAAACATTCAGTACTTC | CASKFTQNLAKNIQYF
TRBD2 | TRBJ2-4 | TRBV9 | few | TGTGCCAGCAGCGTAGCGCGGGAGGGTGGAAACATTCAGTACTTC | CASSVAREGGNIQYF